This TCR beta chain originates from a study of T cells in Graves' hyperthyroidism and ophthalmopathy. TCR beta CDR3 regions were amplified from RNA. The HTBI primer set drove a first-round RT-PCR of the TCR CDR3. Via MiXCR, TCRdb re-called the multiplex PCR reads, giving one row per CDR3 protein. The sample has 750,000 to 900,000 distinct CDR3 sequences, 38% seen once; the top ten hold 7.5% to 9.5%. This CDR3 region has 11 residues. Deletions cut 2 bases from V and 7 bases from J, with 6 bases between. Germline CDR1 and CDR2: SEHNR and FQNEAQ (reference sequence). This clonotype was counted ten times or more.

The chain combines TRBV7-9 with TRBJ2-7; D gene uncertain. This receptor was obtained from a man between 18 and 29 years old with Graves' hyperthyroidism. Sample: blood. For the CDR3, the DNA is TGTGCCAGCAGCTTAAGGAAGGAGCAGTACTTC. The encoded protein is CASSLRKEQYF.